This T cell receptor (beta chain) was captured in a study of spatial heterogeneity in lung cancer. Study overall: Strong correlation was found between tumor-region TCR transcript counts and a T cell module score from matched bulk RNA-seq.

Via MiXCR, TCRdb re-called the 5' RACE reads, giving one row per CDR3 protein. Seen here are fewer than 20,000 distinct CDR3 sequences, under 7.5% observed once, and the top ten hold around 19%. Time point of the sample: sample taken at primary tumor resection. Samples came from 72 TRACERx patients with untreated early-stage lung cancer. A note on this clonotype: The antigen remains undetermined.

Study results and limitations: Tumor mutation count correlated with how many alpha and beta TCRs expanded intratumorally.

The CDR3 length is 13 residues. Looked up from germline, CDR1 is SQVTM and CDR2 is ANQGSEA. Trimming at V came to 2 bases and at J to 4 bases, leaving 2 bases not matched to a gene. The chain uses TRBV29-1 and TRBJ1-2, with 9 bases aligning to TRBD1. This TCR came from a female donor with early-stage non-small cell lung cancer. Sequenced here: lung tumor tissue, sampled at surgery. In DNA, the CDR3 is TGCAGCGTTGAAAGGACAGGGGTCTATGGCTACACCTTC. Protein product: CSVERTGVYGYTF.